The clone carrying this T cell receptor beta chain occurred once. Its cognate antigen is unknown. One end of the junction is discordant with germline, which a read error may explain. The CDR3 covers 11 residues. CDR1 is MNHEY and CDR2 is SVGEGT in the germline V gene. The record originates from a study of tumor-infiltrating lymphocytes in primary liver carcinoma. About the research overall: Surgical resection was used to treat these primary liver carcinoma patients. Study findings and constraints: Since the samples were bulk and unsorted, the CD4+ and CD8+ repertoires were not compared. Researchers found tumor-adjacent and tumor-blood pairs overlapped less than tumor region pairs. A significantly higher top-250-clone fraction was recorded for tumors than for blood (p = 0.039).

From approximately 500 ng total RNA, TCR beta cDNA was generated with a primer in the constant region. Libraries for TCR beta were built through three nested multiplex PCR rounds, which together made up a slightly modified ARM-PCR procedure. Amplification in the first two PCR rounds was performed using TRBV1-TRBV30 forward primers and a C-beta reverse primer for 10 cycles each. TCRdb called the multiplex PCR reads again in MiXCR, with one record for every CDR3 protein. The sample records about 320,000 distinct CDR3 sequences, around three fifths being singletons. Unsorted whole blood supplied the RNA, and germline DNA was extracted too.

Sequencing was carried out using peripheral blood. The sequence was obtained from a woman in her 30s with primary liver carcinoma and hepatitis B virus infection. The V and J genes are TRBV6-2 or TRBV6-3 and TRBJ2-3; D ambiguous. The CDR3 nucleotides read TGTACCAGCACTTCCACAGATACGCAGTATTTT. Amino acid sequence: CTSTSTDTQYF.